This T cell receptor beta chain was sequenced during a study of shared clonotypes between healthy human individuals (dated by TCRdb to the early 2020s). Looking at the study overall: The cohort comprised two women and a few men aged 18 to 49 years. For each donor, CD4 naive and CD4 memory were each given three plates, CD8 naive was given two plates, and CD8 memory was given one plate. To estimate repertoire size and how much clonotype sharing occurs between individuals, the study deeply sequenced the blood TCR repertoires of several healthy adults. To increase sequencing depth and limit assay-specific biases, TCR repertoire library preparation and sequencing were carried out by different laboratories using diverse techniques. Per donor, leukapheresis produced somewhere between about 0.9 and 10 billion PBMCs.

Of note for this clone: The target of this receptor is not known. It has no much larger one-base neighbor in the sample; base qualities were not kept.

CDR1 and CDR2 are drawn from the germline V gene: MDHEN, SYDVKM. Including the terminal cysteine and phenylalanine, the CDR3 comprises 13 residues. The kept DNA is CDR3 alone, 39 bases in frame from the first base. The junction shows trimming of 3 bases on V and 6 bases on J, and the gene matches do not reach 2 bases of it. Using the deep immunoSEQ assay, multiplex PCR amplified TCR CDR3 regions from genomic DNA. Genomic DNA extracted from each cell subset was distributed evenly over all wells of several immunoSEQ 96-well plates, and each plate served as one replicate. For sorted subsets, each replicate PCR was loaded with around 200 ng genomic DNA, equivalent to 30,000 or so T cell genomes. The purified libraries were quantified using a Qubit 3.0 fluorometer, sized with a Bioanalyzer 2100, and then quantified again using the KAPA Library Quantification kit. Each immunoSEQ 96-well plate was sequenced on its own single-read 150-cycle Illumina NextSeq 550 flow cell. As for the authors' bioinformatics: Because only junctional sequences without quality scores were contained in the immunoSEQ output, filtering matching that applied to full-length reads could not be performed. Sequences were annotated with PyIR, a Python wrapper for IgBLAST v1.9, and V/J genes and CDR3 were assigned using IMGT germline references. Reads with weak V/J assignments (E-value above 1e-6), missing CDR3, stop codons, out-of-frame junctions, or ambiguous translated residues were removed. V3J clonotypes were defined as sequences sharing the same inferred V gene, J gene, and CDR3 amino acid sequence. To compute the percentage overlap between repertoires, the number of shared unique clonotypes was divided by the size of the smaller repertoire. Richness of each repertoire was evaluated using RTK rarefaction, the Chao1 estimator, and Recon v2.1 estimates of unobserved clonotypes. For all TCRbeta clonotypes obtained by the gDNA method from a few donors, generation probabilities were computed with OLGA. TCRdb provides this immuneACCESS table in a form limited to in-frame rearrangements. Some clones are lacking; in checked studies, under half of them reflect an unresolved V gene, and why the rest are absent is not known. Clone size and the V and J calls come from that table; the DNA yielded D and trimming. In all, the sample holds about 1.5 million clones, and 95% to 97% of those were seen once. The ten largest clones represent 1.2% of the sample.

Summary of the overall study and its limitations: Based on pairwise subsampling, the degree of clonotype sharing among donors was expected to be affected by sequencing depth. Sampling was limited to blood, and TCR repertoires in tissue likely differ from TCR repertoires in blood. Rarefaction of sorted-subset datasets indicated incomplete sequencing despite the large sequencing depth. Higher generation probabilities were observed for clonotypes shared by all four sorted-subset donors than for non-shared clonotypes. Naive subsets generally had larger estimated clonotype richness than memory subsets. Sharing across several donors was observed for 4.5% to 6.5% of naive CD4, over 3% of naive CD8, over 2% of memory CD4, and about 0.4% of memory CD8 clonotypes. Because the study included a small number of donors, the genetic and exposure-history diversity represented was limited.

The donors were healthy, HIV-negative adults who had no recently reported acute infections or vaccinations. Only Caucasian adults living in Nashville, Tennessee, USA were represented among the donors. CD4+ T cells were enriched by magnetic negative selection; naive cells were then positively selected on CD45RA, and the negative fraction formed the memory subset. Blood was obtained by leukapheresis, after which PBMCs were separated by Ficoll-Histopaque density gradient centrifugation and cryopreserved in liquid nitrogen vapor phase. Purity and quantity of every magnetically sorted T cell population were checked by analytical flow cytometry. From each sorted fraction, genomic DNA was isolated and quantified by UV absorbance on a Nanodrop 2000c.

The sequencing sample was made of naive CD4+ T cells sorted from blood. Read against the paper, the sample's cell subset or site label means: CD45RA+ positively selected. This TCR derives from a man under 40 in good health. The V and J genes are TRBV28 and TRBJ1-5; TRBD1 lines up with 7 middle nucleotides. The CDR3 region: CASSFGQAQPQHF. The DNA sequence is given as TGTGCCAGCAGTTTCGGACAGGCTCAGCCCCAGCATTTT.